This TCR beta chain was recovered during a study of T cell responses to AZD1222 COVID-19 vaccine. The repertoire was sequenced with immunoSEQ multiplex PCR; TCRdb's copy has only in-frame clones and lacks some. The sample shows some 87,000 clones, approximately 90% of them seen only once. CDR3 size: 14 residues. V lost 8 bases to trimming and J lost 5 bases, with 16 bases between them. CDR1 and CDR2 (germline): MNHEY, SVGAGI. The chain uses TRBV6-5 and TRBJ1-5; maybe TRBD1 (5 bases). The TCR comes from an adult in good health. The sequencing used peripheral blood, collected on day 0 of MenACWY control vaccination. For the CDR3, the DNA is TGTGCCAGCGCAGAATCAGGGCCTGATCAGCCCCAGCATTTT. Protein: CASAESGPDQPQHF.